What follows are 9 T cell receptor beta chains derived from one specimen sequenced in a study of T cell changes during pregnancy in multiple sclerosis. Clones were sequenced by immunoSEQ multiplex PCR, and TCRdb holds only the in-frame ones, with some missing. The table has around 77,000 clones, more than 90% seen once. The starting material was peripheral blood, obtained in the third trimester of pregnancy. These receptors were collected from a female donor with multiple sclerosis, enrolled in a pregnancy study.

The V and J genes are TRBV5-1 and TRBJ1-2; D is undetermined. In germline, CDR1 is SGHRS, CDR2 YFSETQ. The CDR3 runs to 13 residues. Deletions cut 0 bases from V and 4 bases from J, with 7 bases between. The CDR3 DNA follows: TGCGCCAGCAGCTTGGAAATAGCCTATGGCTACACCTTC. Translation: CASSLEIAYGYTF. Based on the CDR3 plus reference TRBV5-1 and TRBJ1-2, the full variable domain is KAGVTQTPRYLIKTRGQQVTLSCSPISGHRSVSWYQQTPGQGLQFLFEYFSETQRNKGNFPGRFSGRQFSNSRSEMNVSTLELGDSALYLCASSLEIAYGYTFGSGTRLTVV.

V gene TRBV5-6 combines with J gene TRBJ2-3; 9 nucleotides line up with TRBD1. Germline CDR1 SGHDT, CDR2 YYEEEE. The CDR3 is made up of 15 amino acids. The junction had 6 bases not matched to a gene; V was cut back by 4 bases and J by 3 bases. The CDR3 DNA reads as TGTGCCAGCAGCACCCGACAGGGGGTTACAGATACGCAGTATTTT. Translation: CASSTRQGVTDTQYF.

This clone was observed once. V and J are TRBV19 and TRBJ2-3; D gene uncertain. The V gene lost 3 bases and the J gene lost 0 bases, with 13 bases spanning the gap. The CDR3 totals 16 residues. The germline gives CDR1 LNHDA, CDR2 SQIVND (reference sequence). CDR3 sequence: CASSILRSTSTDTQYF. CDR3 in DNA: TGTGCCAGTAGTATCCTTAGGAGCACTAGCACAGATACGCAGTATTTT.

The rearrangement joins TRBV4-3 to TRBJ2-3; 12 bases fit TRBD2. Trimming took 0 bases from V and 2 from J; bases not matched to a gene: 6. Germline values: CDR1 LGHNA, CDR2 YSLEER. The CDR3 spans 18 residues. The CDR3 nucleotides read TGCGCCAGCAGCCAAGAGGGGACTAGCGGGCAATTCACAGATACGCAGTATTTT. This translates into CASSQEGTSGQFTDTQYF.

The chain links TRBV7-2 to TRBJ2-1; D perhaps matches TRBD1 (6 bases). V was pared by 3 bases and J by 2 bases, with 11 bases between. Germline V gene lookup returns CDR1 SGHTA and CDR2 FQGNSA. The CDR3 contains 15 residues. CDR3 sequence (DNA): TGTGCCAGCAGCTTTCAGGGGATCACCTACAATGAGCAGTTCTTC. Protein product: CASSFQGITYNEQFF.

This sequence joins TRBV7-6 and TRBJ2-5; D remains ambiguous. Germline assignment: CDR1 SGHVS and CDR2 FNYEAQ. This CDR3 spans 14 amino acids. The V and J ends lost 5 bases and 1 base respectively, with 11 bases between them. The CDR3 DNA reads TGTGCCAGCAGCCCGCGATTAGCCCAAGAGACCCAGTACTTC. As protein: CASSPRLAQETQYF.

The V call is TRBV19, the J call TRBJ2-3; 8 nucleotides line up with TRBD2. V lost 8 bases to trimming and J lost 6 bases; unmatched junction nucleotides: 4. Germline CDR1 reads LNHDA; CDR2 reads SQIVND (reference sequence). This CDR3 has 12 residues. The CDR3 is CASALAADTQYF. In DNA, the CDR3 is TGTGCCAGTGCACTAGCGGCGGATACGCAGTATTTT. Variable domain in full (rest from reference TRBV19 and TRBJ2-3): DGGITQSPKYLFRKEGQNVTLSCEQNLNHDAMYWYRQDPGQGLRLIYYSQIVNDFQKGDIAEGYSVSREKKESFPLTVTSAQKNPTAFYLCASALAADTQYFGPGTRLTVL.

The gene calls are TRBV12-5 and TRBJ2-5, with 12 bases that match TRBD2. V was pared by 5 bases and J by 2 bases, with 6 bases of the junction left unmatched. CDR1 is LGHNT, CDR2 FRNRAP, per germline. The CDR3 length is 16 residues. CDR3 loop: CASGPGTSGRQETQYF. The CDR3 coding sequence is TGTGCTAGTGGTCCTGGGACTAGCGGGCGTCAAGAGACCCAGTACTTC.

The chain links TRBV4-1 to TRBJ1-2; D is uncertain. CDR1 is MGHRA and CDR2 is YSYEKL in the germline V gene. The CDR3 is 14 residues long. V dropped 0 bases and J dropped 5 bases, with 10 bases sitting between them. The CDR3 loop reads CASSQDGKTYGYTF. CDR3 DNA sequence: TGCGCCAGCAGCCAAGACGGGAAAACTTATGGCTACACCTTC.